This passage covers 31 T cell receptor beta chains from one sample sequenced in a study of early T cells in non-severe SARS-CoV-2 infection. TCRdb processed the 5' RACE reads anew with MiXCR; each CDR3 protein has one entry. This table has around 50,000 distinct CDR3 sequences, roughly 12% appearing once. The sample taken for sequencing was whole blood. The receptors stem from an adult who was a healthcare worker with PCR-confirmed SARS-CoV-2 infection or an uninfected control (not recorded which).

This clonotype was counted only a few times. V usage is TRBV29-1 and J usage is TRBJ2-7; 7 bases are shared with TRBD2. The CDR3 loop spans 11 amino acids. With 6 bases clipped from V and 5 bases from J, the junction kept 4 bases outside the gene matches. Germline V gene sequence: CDR1 SQVTM, CDR2 ANQGSEA. The CDR3 here is CSVSSGDEQYF. For the CDR3, the DNA is TGCAGCGTATCCAGCGGGGACGAGCAGTACTTC.

This clonotype appeared a few times. The chain uses TRBV20-1 and TRBJ1-5; 8 bases are shared with TRBD1. The CDR3 totals 15 residues. The germline V gene has CDR1 DFQATT and CDR2 SNEGSKA (reference sequence). With V trimmed by 5 bases and J by 3 bases, 9 bases remained unmatched. CDR3 bases: TGCAGTGCTGCAGATCCCAGGGGGCTCAATCAGCCCCAGCATTTT. As protein: CSAADPRGLNQPQHF.

The V and J genes are TRBV20-1 and TRBJ1-5; 7 positions match TRBD1. Per the germline V gene, CDR1 is DFQATT and CDR2 is SNEGSKA (reference sequence). The CDR3 extends over 15 amino acids. The trim removed 3 bases at V and 7 bases at J, leaving 12 bases unmatched. CDR3 protein: CSARVRQGSYQPQHF. Written as DNA, the CDR3 is TGCAGTGCTAGGGTTCGACAGGGTTCATACCAGCCCCAGCATTTT.

This clonotype was picked up many times. V is TRBV7-6 and J is TRBJ2-3; maybe TRBD1 (5 bases). The CDR3 totals 13 residues. The germline gives CDR1 SGHVS, CDR2 FNYEAQ. The V end lost 1 base, the J end lost 9 bases, and 11 bases lay between the germline ends. The CDR3 sequence: CASSLEEQATQYF. In DNA, the CDR3 is TGTGCCAGCAGCTTAGAGGAACAGGCCACGCAGTATTTT. The complete variable domain, with remaining parts taken from reference TRBV7-6 and TRBJ2-3, reads GAGVSQSPRYKVTKRGQDVALRCDPISGHVSLYWYRQALGQGPEFLTYFNYEAQQDKSGLPNDRFSAERPEGSISTLTIQRTEQRDSAMYRCASSLEEQATQYFGPGTRLTVL.

This clonotype was seen ten or more times. J is TRBJ1-1 and V is TRBV7-9; 9 bases are shared with TRBD1. Germline values: CDR1 SEHNR, CDR2 FQNEAQ (reference sequence). The CDR3 runs to 14 residues. The trim removed 7 bases at V and 6 bases at J, leaving 9 bases unmatched. The CDR3 DNA is TGTGCCAGCACCGCGGGACAGGGATTCTCTGAAGCTTTCTTT. It yields the protein CASTAGQGFSEAFF.

The V and J genes are TRBV28 and TRBJ1-5; possible D gene TRBD1, 6 bases. V lost 5 bases, J lost 9 bases, and 11 bases lay in between. This CDR3 spans 12 amino acids. The germline V gene has CDR1 MDHEN and CDR2 SYDVKM. The CDR3 DNA reads TGTGCCAGCAGTCCTGGACAGCGGCCCCAGCATTTT. Translation: CASSPGQRPQHF.

This clonotype came up many times. The V call is TRBV7-9, the J call TRBJ1-4; D is unclear. The germline CDR1 and CDR2 sequences are SEHNR and FQNEAQ (reference sequence). The CDR3 is 12 residues long. V was trimmed by 2 bases and J by 8 bases, leaving 6 bases between them. CDR3 nucleotides: TGTGCCAGCAGCTTACAGTCCGAAAAACTGTTTTTT. Translating gives CASSLQSEKLFF.

On this clonotype itself: Its ends do not fully match the called genes, so a read error is possible. The chain uses TRBV7-2 and TRBJ1-3; D unresolved. There are 12 residues in the CDR3. CDR1 and CDR2 (germline): SGHTA, FQGNSA. The CDR3 protein is CASSLVARLSGF. The CDR3 region has the DNA TGTGCCAGCAGCTTAGTAGCGCGGCTGAGTGGTTTT.

This clonotype was seen many times. V usage is TRBV7-9 and J usage is TRBJ2-1; 8 bases match TRBD2. Looked up from germline, CDR1 is SEHNR and CDR2 is FQNEAQ (reference sequence). The CDR3 spans 16 residues. V shed 1 base, J shed 7 bases, and the junction held 9 bases outside the gene matches. CDR3 coding DNA: TGTGCCAGCAGCTTAGTAGGCGGGGGGCGCGGAAATGAGCAGTTCTTC. Amino acids: CASSLVGGGRGNEQFF.

The chain couples TRBV6-1 to TRBJ1-5; no definite D call. Between the trimmed V and J ends, which lost 6 bases and 3 bases, there was a span of 9 bases. Germline lookup yields CDR1 MNHNS and CDR2 SASEGT. This CDR3 is 13 amino acids long. The CDR3 region is CASSLVYNQPQHF. DNA of the CDR3: TGTGCCAGCAGCCTGGTTTACAATCAGCCCCAGCATTTT.

V is TRBV7-6 and J is TRBJ2-7; D unresolved. The CDR3 is 14 residues long. V lost 5 bases and J 0 bases, leaving 11 bases between the germline ends. Germline V gives CDR1 SGHVS, CDR2 FNYEAQ. The CDR3 protein is CASSASGPSYEQYF. As DNA, the CDR3 is TGTGCCAGCAGCGCTTCGGGCCCCTCCTACGAGCAGTACTTC.

This clonotype was found many times. V gene TRBV5-5 combines with J gene TRBJ2-6; D tentatively reads TRBD1 or TRBD2 (5 bases each). Germline V lookup: CDR1 SGHKS, CDR2 YYEKEE (reference sequence). Trimming cost V 4 bases and J 2 bases, with 10 bases left between them. The CDR3 extends over 15 amino acids. For the CDR3, the DNA is TGTGCCAGCAGCCCGTGGGGGACTGGGGCCAACGTCCTGACTTTC. Translated, it gives CASSPWGTGANVLTF.

This sequence joins TRBV6-2 or TRBV6-3 and TRBJ2-2; D perhaps matches TRBD1 (6 bases). V was cut by 5 bases and J by 4 bases, with 11 bases left in between. Germline V gene sequence: CDR1 MNHEY, CDR2 SVGEGT. This CDR3 has 14 amino acids. CDR3 sequence: CASSLQGTTGELFF. CDR3 nucleotides: TGTGCCAGCAGTCTACAGGGAACCACCGGGGAGCTGTTTTTT.

This clonotype was detected many times. This chain uses TRBV14 with TRBJ2-7; D is undetermined. CDR3 size: 17 residues. Germline CDR1 SGHDN, CDR2 FVKESK. V lost 4 bases to trimming and J lost 2 bases, with 21 bases between them. CDR3 bases: TGTGCCAGCAGCCCCCGCGCTATCAACTTCCCCCCCTACGAGCAGTACTTC. Amino acid sequence: CASSPRAINFPPYEQYF.

The table lists this clonotype with many counts. CDR3 loop: CASSFGRARRNSNQPQHF. For the CDR3, the DNA is TGTGCCAGCAGCTTTGGCAGGGCGCGGAGAAATAGCAATCAGCCCCAGCATTTT. The V and J genes are TRBV5-8 and TRBJ1-5, with D maybe TRBD1 (5 bases). CDR1 is SGHTS, CDR2 YDEGEE, per germline. V dropped 2 bases and J dropped 0 bases, with 18 bases sitting between them. The CDR3 covers 18 residues.

Many counts were recorded for this clonotype. V usage is TRBV20-1 and J usage is TRBJ1-2, with a weak D call TRBD1 (5 bases). The CDR3 is made up of 14 amino acids. The germline V gene has CDR1 DFQATT and CDR2 SNEGSKA (reference sequence). The germline V and J ends were trimmed by 0 bases and 4 bases, with 12 bases remaining between them. The CDR3: CSARENSGGYGYTF. CDR3 nucleotide sequence: TGCAGTGCTAGAGAAAACAGCGGGGGCTATGGCTACACCTTC.

The table lists this clonotype with many counts. This chain uses TRBV19 with TRBJ1-2; D gene ambiguous. Looked up from germline, CDR1 is LNHDA and CDR2 is SQIVND (reference sequence). Deletions cut 9 bases from V and 4 bases from J, with 12 bases between. The CDR3 has 12 amino acids. CDR3 sequence: CASSDGIYGYTF. DNA for the CDR3: TGTGCCAGCAGCGACGGGATCTATGGCTACACCTTC. The whole variable domain, filled in from reference TRBV19 and TRBJ1-2, reads DGGITQSPKYLFRKEGQNVTLSCEQNLNHDAMYWYRQDPGQGLRLIYYSQIVNDFQKGDIAEGYSVSREKKESFPLTVTSAQKNPTAFYLCASSDGIYGYTFGSGTRLTVV.

This clonotype occurred many times. The chain recombines TRBV29-1 with TRBJ2-7; tentative D call: TRBD1 (6 bases). The V gene's germline CDR1 is SQVTM and CDR2 ANQGSEA. Trimming pared 7 bases from V and 4 bases from J, leaving 14 bases between. This CDR3 has 12 amino acids. DNA of the CDR3: TGCAGCGCCGTACAGGGAACTTACGAGCAGTACTTC. Protein product: CSAVQGTYEQYF.

The J gene is TRBJ2-7, the V gene TRBV12-3 or TRBV12-4; TRBD1 matches 9 bases. CDR3 length: 14 residues. V was clipped by 4 bases and J by 3 bases; unmatched bases: 4. CDR3 region: CASSSGQGYYEQYF. In DNA form, the CDR3 reads TGTGCCAGCAGTTCCGGACAGGGGTACTACGAGCAGTACTTC.

This clonotype appeared many times. The rearrangement joins TRBV9 to TRBJ2-7; 10 bases line up with TRBD1. This CDR3 has 17 amino acids. From germline, CDR1 is SGDLS and CDR2 YYNGEE. Germline trimming cut 4 bases from V and 5 bases from J; bases unmatched to any gene: 15. CDR3 sequence: CASSFSPGTGVYNEQYF. CDR3 in DNA: TGTGCCAGCAGCTTCAGTCCCGGGACAGGGGTTTACAACGAGCAGTACTTC.

This clonotype was observed at least ten times. The chain joins TRBV5-1 to TRBJ2-7; 10 bases fit TRBD1. CDR1 and CDR2 from the germline V gene are SGHRS and YFSETQ. CDR3 length equals 14 residues. The V segment lost 4 bases and the J segment 3 bases; nucleotides outside the gene matches: 4. The CDR3 spells CASSLDRGLYEQYF. The CDR3 DNA reads TGCGCCAGCAGCCTCGACAGGGGGCTCTACGAGCAGTACTTC.

This clonotype occurred many times. The chain recombines TRBV7-2 with TRBJ1-1, with D perhaps matching TRBD1 (5 bases). V lost 2 bases and J 9 bases, leaving 16 bases between the germline ends. The CDR3 has 14 amino acids. CDR1 is SGHTA and CDR2 is FQGNSA in the germline V gene. The CDR3: CASSLRGSREKAFF. CDR3 DNA sequence: TGTGCCAGCAGCTTAAGGGGATCTAGGGAGAAAGCTTTCTTT.

The CDR3 is CASSPGLAISYEQYF. The CDR3 bases are TGTGCCAGTAGCCCCGGACTAGCGATCTCCTACGAGCAGTACTTC. The chain has TRBV19 and TRBJ2-7, with TRBD2 matching over 9 bases. V was pared by 6 bases and J by 0 bases, with 6 bases of the junction left unmatched. Germline loops: CDR1 LNHDA, CDR2 SQIVND (reference sequence). This CDR3 has 15 amino acids.

The chain is built from TRBV14 and TRBJ1-4, with unresolved D. This CDR3 has 11 residues. V lost 8 bases to trimming and J lost 8 bases, with 9 bases between them. Germline V CDR1 and CDR2: SGHDN, FVKESK. CDR3 DNA sequence: TGTGCCAGCGGTTATGGGGAAAAACTGTTTTTT. It codes for CASGYGEKLFF.

The table lists this clonotype with many counts. The chain links TRBV9 to TRBJ1-3; no definite D call. The ends were cut back, 0 bases at V and 3 bases at J, with 13 bases in the middle. The CDR3 covers 16 residues. Germline-derived CDR1 and CDR2 are SGDLS and YYNGEE. CDR3 protein: CASSVGGFSGGNTIYF. CDR3 bases: TGTGCCAGCAGCGTAGGTGGATTCTCGGGTGGAAACACCATATATTTT.

Notes on this clonotype: A much larger clone differs by one base, so this may be a read error. The V and J genes are TRBV9 and TRBJ1-1; 7 nucleotides align to TRBD1. CDR3 size: 12 residues. CDR1 SGDLS and CDR2 YYNGEE come from the germline V gene. The V gene end was trimmed by 4 bases and the J gene end by 4 bases; junction bases not matched to a gene: 1. CDR3 protein: CASSSGGTEAFF. CDR3 nucleotide sequence: TGTGCCAGCAGCTCAGGGGGCACTGAAGCTTTCTTT.

This clonotype has ten or more counts. V usage is TRBV29-1 and J usage is TRBJ2-1; D not resolved. The CDR3 loop spans 12 amino acids. The V end was cut by 6 bases, the J end by 6 bases, with 12 bases between. Germline lookup yields CDR1 SQVTM and CDR2 ANQGSEA. In nucleotides, the CDR3 is TGCAGCGTGCGCGCGAACCCCAATGAGCAGTTCTTC. Amino acids: CSVRANPNEQFF.

This clonotype was counted only a few times. The V and J genes are TRBV7-3 and TRBJ2-1; no definite D call. Trimming left V 5 bases short and J 7 bases short, with 18 bases between. The CDR3 has 15 amino acids. The germline V gene encodes CDR1 SGHTA and CDR2 FQGTGA. This CDR3 is CASSPRRSGRNEQFF. CDR3 nucleotide sequence: TGTGCCAGCAGCCCCCGGCGCTCTGGTCGAAATGAGCAGTTCTTC.

The CDR3 bases are TGCAGCGTAATAGAAGGGAACCGAGTTTACAATGAGCAGTTCTTC. It yields the protein CSVIEGNRVYNEQFF. The chain has TRBV29-1 and TRBJ2-1; no clear D. Germline-derived CDR1 and CDR2 are SQVTM and ANQGSEA. This CDR3 contains 15 residues. V lost 6 bases and J lost 4, with 19 bases in between.

This clonotype was seen many times. The chain recombines TRBV9 with TRBJ2-7; no clear D gene. CDR3 length: 14 residues. The V end was cut by 0 bases, the J end by 0 bases, with 7 bases between. CDR1 is SGDLS, CDR2 YYNGEE, per germline. The CDR3 reads CASSVAQSSYEQYF. The CDR3, as DNA: TGTGCCAGCAGCGTAGCCCAGAGCTCCTACGAGCAGTACTTC.

The chain has TRBV27 and TRBJ1-1, with TRBD1 identical over 7 bases. Germline loops: CDR1 MNHEY, CDR2 SMNVEV (reference sequence). The CDR3 extends over 14 amino acids. The ends lost 6 bases at V and 1 base at J; junction bases unmatched: 5. In DNA form, the CDR3 reads TGTGCCAGCAGCCGACAGGGTACGAACACTGAAGCTTTCTTT. Its translation is CASSRQGTNTEAFF.